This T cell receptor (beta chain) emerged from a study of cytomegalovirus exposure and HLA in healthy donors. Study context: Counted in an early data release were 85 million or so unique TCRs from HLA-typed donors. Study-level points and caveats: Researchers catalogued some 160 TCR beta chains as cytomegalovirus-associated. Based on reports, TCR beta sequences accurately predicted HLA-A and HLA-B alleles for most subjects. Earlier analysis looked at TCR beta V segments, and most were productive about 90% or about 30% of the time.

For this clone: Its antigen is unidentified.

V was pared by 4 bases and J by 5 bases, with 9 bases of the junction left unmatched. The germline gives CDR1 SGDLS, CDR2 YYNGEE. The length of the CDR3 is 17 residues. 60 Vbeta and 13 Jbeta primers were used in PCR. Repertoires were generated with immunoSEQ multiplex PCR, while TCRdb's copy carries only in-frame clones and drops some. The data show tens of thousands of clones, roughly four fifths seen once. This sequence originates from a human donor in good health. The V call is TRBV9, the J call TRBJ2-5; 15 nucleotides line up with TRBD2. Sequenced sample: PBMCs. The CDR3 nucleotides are TGTGCCAGCAGCCCCCGTCCCGGGACTAGCGGGGGGGAGACCCAGTACTTC. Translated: CASSPRPGTSGGETQYF.